These T cell receptor beta chains were read from a single sample in a study of human T cells and chemical hapten exposure. TCRdb reprocessed the RACE reads with MiXCR, giving one entry per CDR3 protein. The table records about 290,000 distinct CDR3 sequences, roughly 7.4% of them present only once. The sequenced sample was whole blood, obtained in connection with sensitization to the hapten diphenylcyclopropenone (DPC). The source of these receptors is a man younger than 35 with alopecia areata. Some clones in this sample may be carry-over from other donors' samples. Both conserved end residues are part of each CDR3. A D gene is named only where the DNA matches it firmly. Clone size is not always given. Where it is, it says once, few, many or a class for expanded clones.

d_call clone_size j_call v_call cdr3_aa
NA few TRBJ1-2 TRBV6-2/TRBV6-3 CASYPGRHFYGYTF
TRBD2 few TRBJ2-2 TRBV12-5 CASGLASGGWNTGELFF
NA many TRBJ2-1 TRBV7-2 CASSLGLFNEQFF
NA few TRBJ2-2 TRBV11-2 CASSATWGPGELFF
NA NA TRBJ2-5 TRBV4-1 CASSQAQGAHTQETQYF
TRBD1 few TRBJ2-2 TRBV28 CASSLLGRGFTGELFF
NA many TRBJ2-1 TRBV28 CASSLKWAGVPVEQFF
TRBD1 few TRBJ2-7 TRBV6-6 CASSTDRGSNEQYF
TRBD1 few TRBJ2-5 TRBV28 CASSLPGQGEETQYF
NA NA TRBJ2-3 TRBV5-4 CASSLGQGNPDTQYF
NA few TRBJ1-6 TRBV6-2/TRBV6-3 CASSLEGPYSPLHF
TRBD1 NA TRBJ2-6 TRBV7-9 CASSFRGPLSGANVLTF
NA NA TRBJ1-6 TRBV6-1 CASRTQGVGPPLHF
NA many TRBJ1-1 TRBV9 CASSVAGARGGTEAFF
NA many TRBJ2-2 TRBV6-2/TRBV6-3 CASRTGTKGTGELFF
NA many TRBJ1-5 TRBV10-3 CAISPGVGNQPQHF
NA NA TRBJ1-2 TRBV2 CASSAGVSYGYTF
NA NA TRBJ1-5 TRBV4-1 CASSRYLAGGREPQHF
NA NA TRBJ2-5 TRBV4-2 CASSRTWAGTETQYF
NA NA TRBJ1-5 TRBV21-1 CAADREGNQPQHF
TRBD1 few TRBJ2-2 TRBV12-3/TRBV12-4 CASRPGTGAGELFF
NA few TRBJ2-1 TRBV7-9 CASSSEDAANHHEQFF
NA NA TRBJ1-5 TRBV10-3 CAISERRDVGQPQHF
NA NA TRBJ1-6 TRBV4-1 CASSPGGTSSYNSPLHF
TRBD1 many TRBJ1-1 TRBV5-1 CASTLSPFDRVNEAFF
TRBD1 many TRBJ2-3 TRBV11-1 CASSPGTGGVGTDTQYF
NA NA TRBJ2-7 TRBV7-6 CASSPPLQGGEQYF
NA NA TRBJ2-3 TRBV9 CASSVSSFDTQYF
NA NA TRBJ2-3 TRBV5-5 CASSLGSGSSTDTQYF
NA few TRBJ1-5 TRBV7-8 CASSLAQRNQPQHF
NA few TRBJ1-1 TRBV20-1 CSARVALGAFF
NA few TRBJ1-4 TRBV12-3/TRBV12-4 CASSSTGSLNEKLFF
NA NA TRBJ1-6 TRBV20-1 CSARGGGSYNSPLHF
NA NA TRBJ1-2 TRBV20-1 CSASRQGLNYGYTF
TRBD2 many TRBJ2-3 TRBV7-9 CASSLIAGGNLSTDTQYF
TRBD1 many TRBJ2-7 TRBV20-1 CSAEGQGGYEQYF
TRBD1 NA TRBJ1-6 TRBV6-5 CASSGGTASSYNSPLHF
NA many TRBJ1-2 TRBV12-3/TRBV12-4 CASSLSLGRAYGYTF
TRBD2 many TRBJ2-1 TRBV29-1 CSVEDWAGGSYNEQFF
NA once TRBJ1-3 TRBV6-5 CASSYSMGIGNTIYF
TRBD1 many TRBJ2-3 TRBV11-2 CASRPGQASDTQYF
NA few TRBJ1-6 TRBV9 CASSVNQLSPLHF
NA few TRBJ2-3 TRBV5-1 CASSSTNYYTDTQYF
NA NA TRBJ1-2 TRBV12-3/TRBV12-4 CASSVGGGRHNYGYTF
TRBD1 NA TRBJ1-5 TRBV6-2/TRBV6-3 CASSPSPFRGNSNQPQHF
TRBD2 many TRBJ2-2 TRBV7-9 CASSLSGENTGELFF
NA NA TRBJ1-1 TRBV9 CASSLRGDGNTEAFF
NA many TRBJ1-5 TRBV9 CASSLQGSNQPQHF
NA NA TRBJ2-7 TRBV5-6 CASSLSWDREQYF
NA NA TRBJ1-5 TRBV2 CASSEQGINQPQHF
TRBD2 NA TRBJ2-5 TRBV7-6 CASSLPGTTLDQYF
NA few TRBJ1-6 TRBV20-1 CSARVRGGYNSPLHF